At least ten counts were recorded for the clone carrying this TCR beta chain. Its cognate antigen is unknown. The data are from a study of T-cell reconstitution after alpha-beta-depleted transplantation in children. Study-wide results and caveats: Recipient T cells and thymic progenitors that survived gave rise to the high TCRbeta diversity observed at day 60 in some patients. Newly generated T cells supplied most T-cell counts and diversity one year post-transplant. Several hundred expanded graft clones reportedly gave rise to the alpha-beta T cells present about two months after transplant.

For TCRbeta, the library was prepared with unique molecular identifiers. Via MiXCR, TCRdb re-called the PCR reads, giving one row per CDR3 protein. The sample consists of roughly 280,000 distinct CDR3 sequences, approximately 10% of them appearing once. Germline values: CDR1 SGHRS, CDR2 YFSETQ. The ends were cut back, 1 base at V and 3 bases at J, with 17 bases in the middle. The CDR3 is made up of 17 amino acids. This chain uses TRBV5-1 with TRBJ2-1; D possibly matches TRBD1 or TRBD2 (6 bases each). The receptor's source is a male patient aged 2-15 years who had a stem cell transplant for chronic granulomatous disease, so the T cells may come from the graft donor. Specimen: peripheral blood, collected 180 days after TCRalphabeta/CD19-depleted stem cell transplant. Here the CDR3 DNA reads TGCGCCAGCAGCTTGAGGGGGACCGGGAGAAGCTACAATGAGCAGTTCTTC. Residues: CASSLRGTGRSYNEQFF.